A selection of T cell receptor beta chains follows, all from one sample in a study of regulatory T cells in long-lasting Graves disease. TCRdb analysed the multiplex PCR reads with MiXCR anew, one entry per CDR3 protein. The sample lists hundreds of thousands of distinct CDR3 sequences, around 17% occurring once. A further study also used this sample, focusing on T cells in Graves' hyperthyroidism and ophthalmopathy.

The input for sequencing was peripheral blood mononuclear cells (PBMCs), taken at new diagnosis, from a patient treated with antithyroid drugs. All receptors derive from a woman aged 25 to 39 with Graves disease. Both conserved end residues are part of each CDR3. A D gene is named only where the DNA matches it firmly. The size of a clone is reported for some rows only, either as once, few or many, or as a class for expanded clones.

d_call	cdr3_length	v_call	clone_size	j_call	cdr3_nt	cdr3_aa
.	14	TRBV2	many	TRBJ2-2	TGTGCCAGCAAATGGCAGGGGCCCACCGGGGAGCTGTTTTTT	CASKWQGPTGELFF
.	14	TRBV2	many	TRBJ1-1	TGTGCCAGCAGTGAAGTATTAGGATGGTGGAAGACTTTCTTT	CASSEVLGWWKTFF
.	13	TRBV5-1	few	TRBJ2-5	TGCGCCAGCAGTCCGATGGGTCAAGAGACCCAGTACTTC	CASSPMGQETQYF
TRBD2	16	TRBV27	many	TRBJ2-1	TGTGCCAGCAGTTTATACGGACTAGCTGTACGCAATGAGCAGTTCTTC	CASSLYGLAVRNEQFF
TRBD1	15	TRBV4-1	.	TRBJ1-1	TGCGCCAGCAGCCCGGGGGACAGAGTTAACACTGAAGCTTTCTTT	CASSPGDRVNTEAFF
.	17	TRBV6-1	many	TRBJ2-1	TGTGCCAGCAGTGCTCTTTGGGACTCCAACGCCCACAATGAGCAGTTCTTC	CASSALWDSNAHNEQFF
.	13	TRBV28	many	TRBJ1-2	TGTGCCAGCAGTTTAGAGGCAGACTATGGCTACACCTTC	CASSLEADYGYTF
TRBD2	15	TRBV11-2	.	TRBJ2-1	TGTGCCAGCAGCCCCAGACTAGCGGGAGACGACGAGCAGTTCTTC	CASSPRLAGDDEQFF
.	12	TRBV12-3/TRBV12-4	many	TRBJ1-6	TGTGCCAGCAGTTTTGGGAATTCACCCCTCCACTTT	CASSFGNSPLHF
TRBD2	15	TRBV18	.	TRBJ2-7	TGTGCCAGCTCACCAAGATCGCGGGAGACCGGAGAGCAGTACTTC	CASSPRSRETGEQYF
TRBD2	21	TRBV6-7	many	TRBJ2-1	TGTGCCAGCAGTTACGAGCCAGGGGGGCAAAAGGGGACTAGCGGGTGGGATGAGCAGTTCTTC	CASSYEPGGQKGTSGWDEQFF
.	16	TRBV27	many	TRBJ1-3	TGTGCCAGCGGCCCGGGGACGTGGAGCTCTGGAAACACCATATATTTT	CASGPGTWSSGNTIYF
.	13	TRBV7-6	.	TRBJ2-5	TGTGCCAGCAGCCCGGGAGTAATAGAGACCCAGTACTTC	CASSPGVIETQYF
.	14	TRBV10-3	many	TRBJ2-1	TGTGCCATCGGGAGTAGGGGCCCCTACAATGAGCAGTTCTTC	CAIGSRGPYNEQFF
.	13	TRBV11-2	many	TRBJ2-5	TGTGCCAGCAGTAAGGGGAATTGGGAGACCCAGTACTTC	CASSKGNWETQYF
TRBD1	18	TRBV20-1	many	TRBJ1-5	TGCAGTGCTAGAGATTTGTTGGGCTCAGGGGGCGCGGGTCAGCCCCAGCATTTT	CSARDLLGSGGAGQPQHF
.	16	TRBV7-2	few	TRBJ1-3	TGTGCCAGCAGCTCAGGAGGGAGCAGCTCTGGAAACACCATATATTTT	CASSSGGSSSGNTIYF
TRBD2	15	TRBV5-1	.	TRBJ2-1	TGCGCCAGCAGAGGGCTAGCGGGAGGCTACAATGAGCAGTTCTTC	CASRGLAGGYNEQFF
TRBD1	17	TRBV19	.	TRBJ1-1	TGTGCCAGTAGCCCCAGCAACAGGGGGCGAACGAACACTGAAGCTTTCTTT	CASSPSNRGRTNTEAFF
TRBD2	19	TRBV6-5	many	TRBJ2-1	TGTGCCAGCAGTTTCTTTCGCGGCGTAAAAGCGGGACCCGAAGGTGGGCAGTTCTTC	CASSFFRGVKAGPEGGQFF
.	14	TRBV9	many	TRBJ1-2	TGTGCCAGCAGCGGAGCCCTGAGTGGCGGTGGCTACACCTTC	CASSGALSGGGYTF
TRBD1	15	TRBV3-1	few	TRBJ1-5	TGTGCCAGCAGCCATTATCCGGGACAGAATCAGCCCCAGCATTTT	CASSHYPGQNQPQHF
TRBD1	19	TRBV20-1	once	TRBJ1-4	TGCAGTGCTAGAGACCCCGGGACAGGTCTAACCAGTTCTAATGAAAAACTGTTTTTT	CSARDPGTGLTSSNEKLFF
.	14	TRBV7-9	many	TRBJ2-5	TGTGCCAGCAGCTTCAGAGGGGGCCAAGAGACCCAGTACTTC	CASSFRGGQETQYF
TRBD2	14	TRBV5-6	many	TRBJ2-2	TGTGCCAGCAGCTTGCTAGCGGGAGCCGGGGAGCTGTTTTTT	CASSLLAGAGELFF
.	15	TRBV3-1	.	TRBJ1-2	TGTGCCAGCAGCTCAAGAAGGGGGGCTCTCTATGGCTACACCTTC	CASSSRRGALYGYTF
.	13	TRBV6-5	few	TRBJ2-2	TGTGCCAGCAGTTACTCGAGTGTGGGGGAGCTGTTTTTT	CASSYSSVGELFF
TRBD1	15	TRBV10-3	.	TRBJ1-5	TGTGCCATCAGTGACGGCGGGACAGTTAATCAGCCCCAGCATTTT	CAISDGGTVNQPQHF
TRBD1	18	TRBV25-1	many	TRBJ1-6	TGTGCCAGCAGTGATGTCAGGACGACAGGGTCCCATAATTCACCCCTCCACTTT	CASSDVRTTGSHNSPLHF
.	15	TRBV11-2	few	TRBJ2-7	TGTGCCAGCAGCTTAGTGGGTTCTGTGACCTACGAGCAGTACTTC	CASSLVGSVTYEQYF
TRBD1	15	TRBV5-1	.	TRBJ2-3	TGCGCCAGCAGCCTGGGACAGGGAGTCACAGATACGCAGTATTTT	CASSLGQGVTDTQYF
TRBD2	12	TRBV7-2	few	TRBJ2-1	TGTGCCAGCAGCCGCCTGGGAGGGGAGCAGTTCTTC	CASSRLGGEQFF
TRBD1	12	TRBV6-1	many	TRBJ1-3	TGTGCCAGCAGCGGGACAGGGGGCACCATATATTTT	CASSGTGGTIYF
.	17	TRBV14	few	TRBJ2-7	TGTGCCAGCAGCCAAGATTTGCGTAAGGTGCCGCACTACGAGCAGTACTTC	CASSQDLRKVPHYEQYF
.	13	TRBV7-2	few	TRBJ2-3	TGTGCCAGCAGCCCTACTTTTCGGGATACGCAGTATTTT	CASSPTFRDTQYF
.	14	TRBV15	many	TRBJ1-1	TGTGCCACCAGCAGGGGTGGGTTGGTTACTGAAGCTTTCTTT	CATSRGGLVTEAFF
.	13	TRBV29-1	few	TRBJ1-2	TGCAGCGTTGAACCGGGGGGAAGCTATGGCTACACCTTC	CSVEPGGSYGYTF
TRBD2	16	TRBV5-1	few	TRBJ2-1	TGCGCCAGCAGCTCCCTACTAGCGGGACCCTACAATGAGCAGTTCTTC	CASSSLLAGPYNEQFF
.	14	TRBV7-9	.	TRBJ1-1	TGTGCCAGCATCCCCCGAGGGGGGTACACTGAAGCTTTCTTT	CASIPRGGYTEAFF
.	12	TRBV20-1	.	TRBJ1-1	TGCAGTGCTAGAGGACCCAACACTGAAGCTTTCTTT	CSARGPNTEAFF
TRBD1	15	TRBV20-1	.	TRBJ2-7	TGCAGTGCTTATTCCGGGACAGGGGTCTCCTACGAGCAGTACTTC	CSAYSGTGVSYEQYF
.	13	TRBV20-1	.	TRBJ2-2	TGCAGTGCTTGGGACTCCTCCACCGGGGAGCTGTTTTTT	CSAWDSSTGELFF
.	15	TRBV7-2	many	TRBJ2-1	TGTGCCAGCAGCCGGTCGAATGCATTATACAATGAGCAGTTCTTC	CASSRSNALYNEQFF
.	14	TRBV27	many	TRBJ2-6	TGTGCCAGTCGCGGTTCCTCTGGGGCCAACGTCCTGACTTTC	CASRGSSGANVLTF
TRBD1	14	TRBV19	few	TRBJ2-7	TGTGCCAGTAGTATGAGCGGACAGGGTTACGAGCAGTACTTC	CASSMSGQGYEQYF
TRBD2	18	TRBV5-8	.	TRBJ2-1	TGTGCCAGCACCCCGAGGCTAGCGGGAGGGCTAATTAACAATGAGCAGTTCTTC	CASTPRLAGGLINNEQFF
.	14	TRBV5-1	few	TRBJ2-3	TGCGCCAGCAGCTTAATGGGGGGTCCAGATACGCAGTATTTT	CASSLMGGPDTQYF
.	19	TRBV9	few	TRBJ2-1	TGTGCCAGCAGCTCACCTATGAGGAGGACGGTTCGGACCAACAATGAGCAGTTCTTC	CASSSPMRRTVRTNNEQFF
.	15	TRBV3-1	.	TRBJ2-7	TGTGCCAGCAGCCACCGGGGTAGCTTCGCCTACGGGCAGTACTTC	CASSHRGSFAYGQYF
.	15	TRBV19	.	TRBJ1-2	TGTGCCAGTACCGCAACAGACCAGGGGAGCGATGGCTACACCTTC	CASTATDQGSDGYTF
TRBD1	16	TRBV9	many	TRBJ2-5	TGTGCCAGCAGCGTAGGGGCAGGGGGCCCTCAAGAGACCCAGTACTTC	CASSVGAGGPQETQYF
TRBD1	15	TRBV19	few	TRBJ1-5	TGTGCCAGTACCAAATTACAGGGGGCCGCTCAGCCCCAGCATTTT	CASTKLQGAAQPQHF
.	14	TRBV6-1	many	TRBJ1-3	TGTGCCAGCAGTGAATTTGGGGCAGGAAACACCATATATTTT	CASSEFGAGNTIYF
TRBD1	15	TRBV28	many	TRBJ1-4	TGTGCCAGCAGTATTCCTACAGGGGGGAGGGAAAAACTGTTTTTT	CASSIPTGGREKLFF
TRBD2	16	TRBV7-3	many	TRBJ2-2	TGTGCCAGCAGCTTACGCGGGACTAGCGGCCCATCGGAGCTGTTTTTT	CASSLRGTSGPSELFF
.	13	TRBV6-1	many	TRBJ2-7	TGTGCCAGCAGGGCGGACAGAACCTACGAGCAGTACTTC	CASRADRTYEQYF
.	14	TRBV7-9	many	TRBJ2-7	TGTGCCAGCAGCTTAGCGGGGGGCGCGGAGGAGCAGTACTTC	CASSLAGGAEEQYF